The clone carrying this T cell receptor (beta chain) was seen only a few times. This sample is drawn from a study of blood T cells in healthy people across ages. Looking at the study overall: With template switching, about one barcoded beta molecule was captured per two T cells.

The second PCR ran roughly 7 to 12 cycles with a sample-barcoded 5' primer and J-beta primers. Each of the cDNA molecules was tagged by a template-switch adaptor with 12 random nucleotides. TCRdb independently ran MiXCR on the 5' RACE reads; one entry per CDR3 protein. The sample records about 1.5 million distinct CDR3 sequences, approximately 39% being singletons. CDR3 length equals 13 residues. Between the trimmed V and J ends, which lost 4 bases and 11 bases, there was a span of 20 bases. Germline values: CDR1 SQVTM, CDR2 ANQGSEA. Material for sequencing was blood. The J gene is TRBJ2-5, the V gene TRBV29-1, with TRBD2 as a possible D gene (5 bases). This clonotype was obtained from a woman aged 18 to 35 in good health. This CDR3 is CSVVGGSVNEQYF. CDR3 coding DNA: TGCAGCGTTGTCGGAGGCTCGGTGAATGAGCAGTACTTC.